This T cell receptor beta chain was identified in a study of a mutant IDH1 vaccine in newly diagnosed glioma. Study-level background: Eight vaccinations were given in weeks 1, 3, 5, 7, 11, 15, 19 and 23. Investigators started vaccination 4-6 weeks after radiotherapy alone, or with temozolomide cycles. Patients were pretreated with radiotherapy, temozolomide, or both, mostly both. Study-level results: Detectable vaccine-induced immune responses arose in over 90% of patients.

Remarks on this clone: Its specificity is unknown.

Produced via immunoSEQ multiplex PCR; TCRdb's table is partial and in-frame only. In the table there are some 51,000 clones, 78% of which are singletons. Time point here: week 5, during vaccination. All doses held 300 ug of mutant IDH1 20-mer peptide, with topical imiquimod. Per germline, CDR1 SQVTM and CDR2 ANQGSEA. Trimming took 6 bases from V and 1 from J, leaving 12 bases between them. The CDR3 spans 13 residues. The sample consisted of PBMCs, taken from a glioma patient whose treatment included an IDH1 peptide vaccine. The sequence derives from a man aged 50 to 60 with glioma. The chain is built from TRBV29-1 and TRBJ1-1; no clear D. CDR3 protein: CSVAALGNTEAFF. CDR3 bases: TGCAGCGTAGCGGCTTTGGGGAACACTGAAGCTTTCTTT.